One sample yielded the 29 T cell receptor beta chains listed below, sequenced in a study of early T cells in non-severe SARS-CoV-2 infection. TCRdb recomputed calls from the 5' RACE reads with MiXCR, one row per CDR3 protein. This sample has about 64,000 distinct CDR3 sequences; over 10% occur once, and the top ten carry roughly 4.2%. Sequencing was done on a sample of whole blood. These receptor sequences come from an adult who was a healthcare worker with PCR-confirmed SARS-CoV-2 infection or an uninfected control (not recorded which).

This clonotype appeared many times. The J gene is TRBJ2-5, the V gene TRBV19; D not resolved. Germline lookup yields CDR1 LNHDA and CDR2 SQIVND (reference sequence). This CDR3 has 13 amino acids. The germline V and J ends were trimmed by 3 bases and 1 base, with 6 bases remaining between them. CDR3 in DNA: TGTGCCAGTAGTATCAGCAGCCAAGAGACCCAGTACTTC. Translated: CASSISSQETQYF.

Only a few counts were recorded for this clonotype. The chain employs TRBV12-3 or TRBV12-4 and TRBJ2-7; D unresolved. Between the trimmed V and J ends, which lost 3 bases and 2 bases, there was a span of 11 bases. The CDR3 totals 14 residues. In nucleotides, the CDR3 is TGTGCCAGCAGTTTCGAACAGAGAACCTACGAGCAGTACTTC. It is translated as CASSFEQRTYEQYF.

The table lists this clonotype with a few counts. The chain carries TRBV14 and TRBJ1-5; 7 nucleotides line up with TRBD1. CDR3 length equals 14 residues. The junction had 4 bases not matched to a gene; V was cut back by 4 bases and J by 4 bases. The germline V gene has CDR1 SGHDN and CDR2 FVKESK. The CDR3 nucleotides are TGTGCCAGCAGCCCCCAGGGACAGAATCAGCCCCAGCATTTT. Its protein product is CASSPQGQNQPQHF.

The chain couples TRBV11-2 to TRBJ2-5, with D possibly being TRBD2 (5 bases). CDR1 is SGHAT, CDR2 FQNNGV, per germline. This CDR3 contains 13 residues. Trimming stripped 3 bases from V and 5 bases from J, with 10 bases between. The CDR3 here is CASSFTRHETQYF. As DNA, the CDR3 is TGTGCCAGCAGCTTTACTAGGCATGAGACCCAGTACTTC.

The V and J genes are TRBV11-2 and TRBJ1-3, with 8 bases that match TRBD1. The CDR3 length is 14 residues. V was clipped by 5 bases and J by 3 bases; unmatched bases: 3. The germline CDR1 and CDR2 sequences are SGHAT and FQNNGV. This CDR3 is CASSQGQVGNTIYF. The CDR3, as DNA: TGTGCCAGCAGCCAGGGACAGGTTGGAAACACCATATATTTT.

A few counts support this clonotype. The chain recombines TRBV6-1 with TRBJ2-5, with 16 nucleotides matching TRBD2. Germline assignment: CDR1 MNHNS and CDR2 SASEGT. Unmatched junction bases numbered 9, after V lost 0 bases and J lost 5 bases. The CDR3 sequence is 19 residues long. The CDR3 DNA reads as TGTGCCAGCAGTGAAGCCATGCCGGGACTAGCGGGGGGGCGTGAGACCCAGTACTTC. Its translation is CASSEAMPGLAGGRETQYF.

CDR3 sequence reads: CASSPKMNTEAFF. CDR3 in DNA: TGTGCCAGCTCACCTAAGATGAACACTGAAGCTTTCTTT. V is TRBV18 and J is TRBJ1-1; D ambiguous. The CDR3 has 13 residues. Trimming took 3 bases from V and 0 from J, leaving 5 bases between them. CDR1 is KGHSH, CDR2 LQKENI, per germline.

In this sample, this clonotype turned up many times. V usage is TRBV3-1 and J usage is TRBJ2-1; D uncertain. CDR3 length: 12 amino acids. Germline V gene sequence: CDR1 LGHDT, CDR2 YNNKEL (reference sequence). Trimming pared 5 bases from V and 2 bases from J, leaving 4 bases between. This chain's CDR3 is CASSWAYNEQFF. In DNA form, the CDR3 reads TGTGCCAGCAGCTGGGCCTACAATGAGCAGTTCTTC.

This clonotype was seen more than once but under ten times. The chain employs TRBV11-2 and TRBJ2-7, with D uncertain. Looked up from germline, CDR1 is SGHAT and CDR2 is FQNNGV. The CDR3 is 15 residues long. Trimming cost V 4 bases and J 6 bases, with 19 bases left between them. The CDR3, as DNA: TGTGCCAGCAGCTCCCCCCCCCGTAAAGGCGGCGAGCAGTACTTC. The encoded protein is CASSSPPRKGGEQYF.

The table lists this clonotype with a few counts. The gene calls are TRBV19 and TRBJ2-2; D gene unclear. Trimming took 3 bases from V and 7 from J, leaving 9 bases between them. This CDR3 is 13 amino acids long. The germline CDR1 and CDR2 sequences are LNHDA and SQIVND (reference sequence). CDR3 region: CASSITDFGELFF. DNA for the CDR3: TGTGCCAGTAGTATTACGGATTTCGGGGAGCTGTTTTTT.

This clonotype occurred once. This chain uses TRBV6-2 or TRBV6-3 with TRBJ1-4, with a weak D call TRBD1 (5 bases). The CDR3 sequence is 15 residues long. The germline V gene encodes CDR1 MNHEY and CDR2 SVGEGT. Trimming stripped 6 bases from V and 8 bases from J, with 19 bases between. The CDR3 sequence is CASSSRTLTYEKLFF. The CDR3 coding sequence is TGTGCCAGCAGCTCCCGGACACTAACATACGAAAAACTGTTTTTT.

This clonotype was picked up a small number of times. V and J are TRBV5-4 and TRBJ2-7; 7 bases fit TRBD1. The J segment lost 4 bases and the V segment lost 3 bases, leaving 1 base of the junction unmatched. Germline V lookup: CDR1 SGHNT, CDR2 YYREEE (reference sequence). The CDR3 contains 12 residues. CDR3 coding DNA: TGTGCCAGCAGCTGGACAGGTTACGAGCAGTACTTC. Protein sequence: CASSWTGYEQYF. The full variable domain, its missing parts supplied by reference TRBV5-4 and TRBJ2-7, is ETGVTQSPTHLIKTRGQQVTLRCSSQSGHNTVSWYQQALGQGPQFIFQYYREEENGRGNFPPRFSGLQFPNYSSELNVNALELDDSALYLCASSWTGYEQYFGPGTRLTVT.

The chain is built from TRBV5-4 and TRBJ2-2, with 11 bases that match TRBD2. Germline CDR1 and CDR2: SGHNT and YYREEE (reference sequence). The CDR3 is made up of 15 amino acids. The J segment lost 5 bases and the V segment lost 4 bases, leaving 4 bases of the junction unmatched. This CDR3 is CASSPGLAVTGELFF. DNA for the CDR3: TGTGCCAGCAGCCCGGGACTAGCGGTAACCGGGGAGCTGTTTTTT.

In nucleotides, the CDR3 is TGTGCCAGTATGGGGACTTCGGAGACCCAGTACTTC. Its protein is CASMGTSETQYF. The chain joins TRBV19 to TRBJ2-5, with a tentative D call TRBD2 (6 bases). Germline V gene data show CDR1 as LNHDA and CDR2 as SQIVND (reference sequence). Trimming cost V 7 bases and J 5 bases, with 11 bases left between them. This CDR3 comprises 12 residues.

This clonotype appeared once. This sequence joins TRBV29-1 and TRBJ2-4; D is undetermined. Germline values: CDR1 SQVTM, CDR2 ANQGSEA. The CDR3 contains 14 residues. V lost 7 bases and J lost 1, with 14 bases in between. The CDR3 coding sequence is TGCAGCGACAAACCCGCAGGCGCCAAAAACATTCAGTACTTC. This gives the protein CSDKPAGAKNIQYF.

V and J are TRBV7-3 and TRBJ2-7; D tentatively fits TRBD1 or TRBD2 (5 bases each). The V end lost 2 bases, the J end lost 2 bases, and 19 bases lay between the germline ends. This CDR3 comprises 17 residues. Germline V lookup: CDR1 SGHTA, CDR2 FQGTGA. The CDR3 sequence: CASSLGRGPLSTYEQYF. The CDR3 coding sequence is TGTGCCAGCAGCTTAGGTAGGGGACCGTTAAGCACCTACGAGCAGTACTTC.

This clonotype was counted between two and nine times. The chain has TRBV5-5 and TRBJ1-4, with D uncertain. CDR1 is SGHKS and CDR2 is YYEKEE in the germline V gene (reference sequence). The CDR3 loop spans 14 amino acids. V shed 3 bases and J shed 8 bases, with 14 bases lying between them. The CDR3 loop is CASSWGGTDEKLFF. The CDR3 DNA follows: TGTGCCAGCAGCTGGGGAGGTACGGACGAAAAACTGTTTTTT.

This clonotype was seen more than once but under ten times. The chain carries TRBV5-4 and TRBJ2-3; no definite D call. Germline V gene data show CDR1 as SGHNT and CDR2 as YYREEE (reference sequence). The CDR3 spans 16 residues. Trimming took 6 bases from V and 0 from J, leaving 17 bases between them. In DNA, the CDR3 is TGTGCCAGCATCCCAGCCGGTGGTCGGAGCACAGATACGCAGTATTTT. It codes for CASIPAGGRSTDTQYF.

At least ten counts were recorded for this clonotype. The rearrangement joins TRBV10-3 to TRBJ2-7; 7 bases line up with TRBD2. CDR1 and CDR2 from the germline V gene are ENHRY and SYGVKD. The CDR3 loop spans 15 amino acids. The V gene end was trimmed by 10 bases and the J gene end by 5 bases; junction bases not matched to a gene: 17. CDR3 sequence: CATIRGVADGDEQYF. The CDR3 region has the DNA TGTGCCACCATACGGGGGGTAGCTGACGGAGACGAGCAGTACTTC.

In its sample, this clonotype was seen a few times. J is TRBJ1-2 and V is TRBV29-1; maybe TRBD1 (5 bases). Trimming pared 5 bases from V and 6 bases from J, leaving 10 bases between. Germline CDR1 is SQVTM and CDR2 is ANQGSEA. The CDR3 runs to 11 residues. The CDR3 region has the DNA TGCAGCGTTCCAGGGTTTCATGGCTACACCTTC. It yields the protein CSVPGFHGYTF.

This rearrangement joins TRBV18 to TRBJ1-4; D unclear. The length of the CDR3 is 14 residues. Germline V lookup: CDR1 KGHSH, CDR2 LQKENI. The V gene lost 1 base and the J gene lost 3 bases, with 6 bases spanning the gap. The CDR3 reads CASSPRKANEKLFF. The CDR3 DNA is TGTGCCAGCTCACCACGGAAAGCTAATGAAAAACTGTTTTTT.

The chain links TRBV15 to TRBJ2-3, with D maybe TRBD1 (6 bases). CDR3 length: 14 residues. Germline loops: CDR1 LNHNV, CDR2 YYDKDF (reference sequence). V lost 0 bases, J lost 6 bases, and 10 bases lay in between. The CDR3 nucleotides read TGTGCCACCAGCAGAGACAGGGGAAGGGATACGCAGTATTTT. Its protein is CATSRDRGRDTQYF.

The chain combines TRBV25-1 with TRBJ2-1; 10 bases map to TRBD2. The CDR3 spans 17 residues. The ends lost 4 bases at V and 6 bases at J; junction bases unmatched: 12. Per the germline V gene, CDR1 is MGHDK and CDR2 is SYGVNS. The CDR3 loop is CASSAGPLAGDVNEQFF. For the CDR3, the DNA is TGTGCCAGCAGTGCAGGACCCCTAGCGGGGGATGTCAATGAGCAGTTCTTC. Together with reference TRBV25-1 and TRBJ2-1, the CDR3 gives the full variable domain: EADIYQTPRYLVIGTGKKITLECSQTMGHDKMYWYQQDPGMELHLIHYSYGVNSTEKGDLSSESTVSRIRTEHFPLTLESARPSHTSQYLCASSAGPLAGDVNEQFFGPGTRLTVL.

This clonotype was recorded many times. The chain uses TRBV4-2 and TRBJ1-2; D ambiguous. V was pared by 0 bases and J by 0 bases, with 8 bases between. The V gene's germline CDR1 is LGHNA and CDR2 YNFKEQ. CDR3 length equals 15 residues. The CDR3 loop reads CASSQDREANYGYTF. Here the CDR3 DNA reads TGTGCCAGCAGCCAAGATCGAGAAGCTAACTATGGCTACACCTTC.

In this sample, this clonotype turned up many times. CDR3 sequence: CASSPEATSNQPQHF. The CDR3 DNA follows: TGTGCCAGCAGCCCTGAGGCTACTAGCAATCAGCCCCAGCATTTT. V and J are TRBV12-3 or TRBV12-4 and TRBJ1-5; D ambiguous. V lost 6 bases and J 0 bases, leaving 12 bases between the germline ends. There are 15 residues in the CDR3.

This clonotype was observed a handful of times. The chain is built from TRBV20-1 and TRBJ2-3; TRBD2 aligns across 13 bases. J was trimmed by 3 bases and V by 5 bases; bases with no gene match: 8. CDR1 and CDR2 (germline): DFQATT, SNEGSKA (reference sequence). This CDR3 spans 16 amino acids. This CDR3 reads CSAPRLAGGGTDTQYF. The CDR3 DNA follows: TGCAGTGCTCCGAGACTAGCGGGGGGAGGGACAGATACGCAGTATTTT.

This clonotype was counted between two and nine times. The CDR3 loop is CASTPLQGTDTQYF. Here the CDR3 DNA reads TGTGCCAGCACCCCGCTTCAGGGGACAGATACGCAGTATTTT. The gene calls are TRBV7-9 and TRBJ2-3, with TRBD1 as a possible D gene (6 bases). Deletions cut 7 bases from V and 3 bases from J, with 14 bases between. Germline loops: CDR1 SEHNR, CDR2 FQNEAQ (reference sequence). The CDR3 is 14 residues long.

This rearrangement joins TRBV3-1 to TRBJ1-2; D perhaps matches TRBD1 (5 bases). Germline assignment: CDR1 LGHDT and CDR2 YNNKEL (reference sequence). This CDR3 contains 11 residues. The ends were cut back, 6 bases at V and 7 bases at J, with 9 bases in the middle. CDR3 DNA sequence: TGTGCCAGCAGGCGGGGGTCTGGCTACACCTTC. Translation: CASRRGSGYTF.

This chain uses TRBV7-2 with TRBJ2-1; D is perhaps TRBD1 (6 bases). The CDR3 length is 15 residues. V was clipped by 5 bases and J by 8 bases, with 19 bases between them. Germline assignment: CDR1 SGHTA and CDR2 FQGNSA. CDR3 nucleotide sequence: TGTGCCAGCAGCACTAGAGTGGGGGCCCCCGATGAGCAGTTCTTC. It encodes CASSTRVGAPDEQFF. Full variable domain (rest looked up from reference TRBV7-2 and TRBJ2-1): GAGVSQSPSNKVTEKGKDVELRCDPISGHTALYWYRQSLGQGLEFLIYFQGNSAPDKSGLPSDRFSAERTGGSVSTLTIQRTQQEDSAVYLCASSTRVGAPDEQFFGPGTRLTVL.